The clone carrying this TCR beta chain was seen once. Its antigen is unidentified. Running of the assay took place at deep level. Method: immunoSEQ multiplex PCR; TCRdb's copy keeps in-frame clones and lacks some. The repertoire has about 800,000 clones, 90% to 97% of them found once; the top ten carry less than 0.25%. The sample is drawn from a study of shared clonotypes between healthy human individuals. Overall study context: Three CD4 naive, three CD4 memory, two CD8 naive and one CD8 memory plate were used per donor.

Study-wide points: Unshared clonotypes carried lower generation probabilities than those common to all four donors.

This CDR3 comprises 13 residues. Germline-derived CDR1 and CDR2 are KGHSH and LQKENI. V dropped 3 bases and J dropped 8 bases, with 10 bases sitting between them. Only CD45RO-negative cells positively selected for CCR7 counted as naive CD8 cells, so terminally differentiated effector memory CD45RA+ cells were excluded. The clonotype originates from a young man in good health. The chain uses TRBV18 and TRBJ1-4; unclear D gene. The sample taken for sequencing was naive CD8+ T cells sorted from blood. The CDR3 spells CASSPTTGEKLFF. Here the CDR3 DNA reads TGTGCCAGCTCACCCACAACGGGGGAAAAACTGTTTTTT.